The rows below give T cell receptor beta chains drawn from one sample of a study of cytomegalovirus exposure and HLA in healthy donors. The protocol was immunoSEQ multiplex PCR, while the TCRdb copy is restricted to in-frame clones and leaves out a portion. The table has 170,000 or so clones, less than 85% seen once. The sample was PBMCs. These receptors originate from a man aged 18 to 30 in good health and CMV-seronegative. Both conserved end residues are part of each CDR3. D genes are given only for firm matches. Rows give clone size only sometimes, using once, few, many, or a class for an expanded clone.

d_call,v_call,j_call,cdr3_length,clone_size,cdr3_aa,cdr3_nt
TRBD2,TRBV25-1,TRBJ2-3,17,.,CASSERRLAGDPDTQYF,TGTGCCAGCAGTGAACGTCGACTAGCGGGAGATCCAGATACGCAGTATTTT
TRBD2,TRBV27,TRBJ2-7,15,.,CASSPMTSGSPEQYF,TGTGCCAGCAGCCCTATGACTAGCGGGAGTCCCGAGCAGTACTTC
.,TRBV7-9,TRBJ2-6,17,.,CASSLALLGGGANVLTF,TGTGCCAGCAGCTTAGCATTACTCGGAGGTGGGGCCAACGTCCTGACTTTC
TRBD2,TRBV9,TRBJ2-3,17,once,CASSPGGMAGDQDTQYF,TGTGCCAGCAGCCCCGGTGGAATGGCGGGAGATCAAGATACGCAGTATTTT
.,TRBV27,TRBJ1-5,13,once,CASSGQLNQPQHF,TGTGCCAGCAGCGGACAGTTGAATCAGCCCCAGCATTTT
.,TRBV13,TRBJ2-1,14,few,CASSLPSSGGEQFF,TGTGCCAGCAGCTTACCCAGCTCGGGGGGCGAGCAGTTCTTC
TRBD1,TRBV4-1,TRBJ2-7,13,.,CASSLRDSWEQYF,TGCGCCAGCAGCCTACGGGACAGTTGGGAGCAGTACTTC
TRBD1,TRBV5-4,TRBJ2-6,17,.,CASSLGQGAAGANVLTF,TGTGCCAGCAGCTTGGGACAGGGGGCAGCTGGGGCCAACGTCCTGACTTTC
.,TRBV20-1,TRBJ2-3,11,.,CSARVTDTQYF,TGCAGTGCGAGGGTCACAGATACGCAGTATTTT
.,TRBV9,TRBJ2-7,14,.,CASSETPASYEQYF,TGTGCCAGCAGTGAAACACCTGCCTCCTACGAGCAGTACTTC
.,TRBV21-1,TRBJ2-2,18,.,CASKSGGCYVSDTGELFF,TGTGCCAGCAAAAGCGGGGGGTGTTATGTGTCAGACACCGGGGAGCTGTTTTTT
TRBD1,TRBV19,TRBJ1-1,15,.,CASSIGGTVNTEAFF,TGTGCCAGTAGTATAGGGGGGACAGTAAACACTGAAGCTTTCTTT